This T cell receptor (beta chain) stems from a study of vaccination and CD4 T cells after COVID-19. Study-level background: Comprising six males and four females, the convalescent participants counted two Hispanic individuals among them. Spike peptides, overlapping and drawn from SARS-CoV-2, HCoV-NL63, HCoV-OC43 and HCoV-229E, were used to stimulate cells. Study-wide results and caveats: In convalescent patients, a median roughly 90% of reactive clones appeared only post-vaccination.

The Oncomine TCR Beta short-read assay generated sequence data from the DNA of cultured CD4+ T cells. Once CD4+ T cells had been cultured, genomic DNA was extracted from them. TCRdb used MiXCR to reprocess the PCR reads, holding one entry per CDR3 protein. The sample lists approximately 15,000 distinct CDR3 sequences, just under 80% occurring once. Treatment here: approximately nine-day PBMC culture with coronavirus spike peptide pools or control peptides (ViraFEST assay). This clonotype is classed as medium-sized. What it recognizes is unknown. Germline loops: CDR1 ENHRY, CDR2 SYGVKD. The CDR3 loop spans 16 amino acids. Trimming pared 0 bases from V and 3 bases from J, leaving 14 bases between.

The genes are TRBV10-3 and TRBJ2-5; D is perhaps TRBD2 (5 bases). This receptor was obtained from a human donor who received a COVID-19 vaccine. The sample was CD4+ T cells from blood, cultured in vitro, taken after SARS-CoV-2 vaccination. CDR3 sequence (DNA): TGTGCCATCAGTGAGTCGAATATGAGGGTCAAAGAGACCCAGTACTTC. Translation gives CAISESNMRVKETQYF.